A single sample is the source of the 14 T cell receptor beta chains below, sequenced in a study of blood T cell repertoires in COVID-19. This table comes from immunoSEQ multiplex PCR, and its TCRdb copy is limited to in-frame clones, with some not included. The sample yields some 100,000 clones, approximately 80% seen once. Specimen: peripheral blood. The receptors shown here come from a man aged 45-60 years with active or convalescent COVID-19.

The chain links TRBV6-5 to TRBJ2-7; possibly TRBD2 for D (5 bases). The germline V and J ends were trimmed by 0 bases and 6 bases, with 18 bases remaining between them. The CDR3 contains 16 residues. Germline loops: CDR1 MNHEY, CDR2 SVGAGI. The CDR3 DNA is TGTGCCAGCAGTTACTCGATTGGCCTAGCAGCCGGCGAGCAGTACTTC. Translation gives CASSYSIGLAAGEQYF.

The chain carries TRBV9 and TRBJ2-1, with 10 bases matching TRBD1. The germline gives CDR1 SGDLS, CDR2 YYNGEE. The CDR3 contains 16 residues. The V segment lost 5 bases and the J segment 4 bases; nucleotides outside the gene matches: 9. The CDR3 protein is CASSPGSGQGYNEQFF. The CDR3 DNA follows: TGTGCCAGCAGTCCTGGCTCGGGACAGGGGTACAATGAGCAGTTCTTC. The whole variable domain, remainder taken from reference TRBV9 and TRBJ2-1, is DSGVTQTPKHLITATGQRVTLRCSPRSGDLSVYWYQQSLDQGLQFLIQYYNGEERAKGNILERFSAQQFPDLHSELNLSSLELGDSALYFCASSPGSGQGYNEQFFGPGTRLTVL.

The chain combines TRBV6-1 with TRBJ2-2, with 9 bases lining up with TRBD2. This CDR3 has 15 residues. The V and J ends lost 1 base and 6 bases, in that order; junction bases with no gene match: 3. The germline CDR1 and CDR2 sequences are MNHNS and SASEGT. The CDR3, as DNA: TGTGCCAGCAGTGAAGAGGGACTAGCACCCGGGGAGCTGTTTTTT. Translation: CASSEEGLAPGELFF.

This clone showed up just a few times. The genes are TRBV2 and TRBJ1-3; TRBD1 might be the D (6 bases). Trimming removed 4 bases at V and 0 bases at J, with 10 bases between. Germline-derived CDR1 and CDR2 are SNHLY and FYNNEI. CDR3 length: 15 residues. CDR3 sequence reads: CASSVRGGSGNTIYF. CDR3 bases: TGTGCCAGCAGTGTTAGAGGGGGCTCTGGAAACACCATATATTTT.

This clone occurred once. The chain uses TRBV6-4 and TRBJ2-3, with 8 bases that match TRBD1. Germline values: CDR1 MRHNA, CDR2 SNTAGT. The CDR3 contains 15 residues. V lost 7 bases to trimming and J lost 0 bases; unmatched junction nucleotides: 6. This CDR3 reads CASNPTGESTDTQYF. The DNA of the CDR3 is TGTGCCAGCAATCCGACAGGGGAAAGCACAGATACGCAGTATTTT.

V usage is TRBV6-6 and J usage is TRBJ1-2; maybe TRBD1 (5 bases). The CDR3 sequence is 15 residues long. V shed 6 bases and J shed 5 bases, with 19 bases lying between them. From germline, CDR1 is MNHNY and CDR2 SVGAGI (reference sequence). CDR3 region: CASSTGTPDVYGYTF. The CDR3 region has the DNA TGTGCCAGCAGCACGGGGACTCCCGATGTTTATGGCTACACCTTC.

The rearrangement links TRBV7-3 to TRBJ2-1, with 7 bases lining up with TRBD2. With V trimmed by 4 bases and J by 4 bases, 1 base remained unmatched. The CDR3 is 13 amino acids. The germline gives CDR1 SGHTA, CDR2 FQGTGA. CDR3 nucleotide sequence: TGTGCCAGCAGCTCGGGACTATACAATGAGCAGTTCTTC. Protein sequence: CASSSGLYNEQFF. The full variable domain, completed using reference TRBV7-3 and TRBJ2-1, is GAGVSQTPSNKVTEKGKYVELRCDPISGHTALYWYRQSLGQGPEFLIYFQGTGAADDSGLPNDRFFAVRPEGSVSTLKIQRTERGDSAVYLCASSSGLYNEQFFGPGTRLTVL.

This clone has a single count. The gene calls are TRBV4-1 and TRBJ2-2, with 7 positions matching TRBD2. Looked up from germline, CDR1 is MGHRA and CDR2 is YSYEKL. V trimming: 4 bases; J trimming: 3 bases; junction bases outside the gene matches: 11. The CDR3 is made up of 17 amino acids. The CDR3 coding sequence is TGCGCCAGCAGCCGAAAGGGTGGAGGGAGGGACACCGGGGAGCTGTTTTTT. It translates to CASSRKGGGRDTGELFF.

This clone was detected only once. The J gene is TRBJ2-7, the V gene TRBV24-1; 7 bases are shared with TRBD1. There are 15 residues in the CDR3. Germline assignment: CDR1 KGHDR and CDR2 SFDVKD. J gave up 1 base and V 5 bases, and 7 bases lay outside the gene matches. DNA for the CDR3: TGTGCCACCAGTGGCCACGACAGGGTATCCTACGAGCAGTACTTC. It is translated as CATSGHDRVSYEQYF.

This clone was detected only a few times. The rearrangement uses TRBV30 and TRBJ1-1, with D perhaps matching TRBD1 (6 bases). The CDR3 is made up of 13 amino acids. The V end was cut by 3 bases, the J end by 9 bases, with 17 bases between. The germline gives CDR1 GTSNPN, CDR2 SVGIG (reference sequence). The CDR3 spells CAWRDQGFSKAFF. Written as DNA, the CDR3 is TGTGCCTGGAGGGATCAGGGGTTTTCCAAAGCTTTCTTT. Using reference TRBV30 and TRBJ1-1 for the parts outside the CDR3, the full variable domain is SQTIHQWPATLVQPVGSPLSLECTVEGTSNPNLYWYRQAAGRGLQLLFYSVGIGQISSEVPQNLSASRPQDRQFILSSKKLLLSDSGFYLCAWRDQGFSKAFFGQGTRLTVV.

The chain couples TRBV6-1 to TRBJ1-1; D not certain. CDR3 length: 14 residues. Germline CDR1 MNHNS, CDR2 SASEGT. The V gene lost 2 bases and the J gene lost 6 bases, with 13 bases spanning the gap. CDR3 in amino acids: CASSETEREAEAFF. The CDR3, as DNA: TGTGCCAGCAGTGAAACAGAGAGGGAGGCTGAAGCTTTCTTT.

The chain employs TRBV28 and TRBJ1-6, with a weak D call TRBD1 (5 bases). The V end lost 8 bases, the J end lost 8 bases, and 10 bases lay between the germline ends. Germline values: CDR1 MDHEN, CDR2 SYDVKM. The CDR3 sequence is 12 residues long. CDR3 loop: CASSGGYSPLHF. CDR3 sequence (DNA): TGTGCCAGCTCCGGGGGGTATTCACCCCTCCACTTT.

This CDR3 is CASSVDRGQGWQTQYF. CDR3 coding DNA: TGTGCCAGCAGCGTAGATCGGGGACAAGGATGGCAGACCCAGTACTTC. V usage is TRBV9 and J usage is TRBJ2-5; D is perhaps TRBD1 (6 bases). The CDR3 is 16 amino acids. With 0 bases removed from V and 6 bases from J, the gap between germline ends came to 18 bases. Germline-derived CDR1 and CDR2 are SGDLS and YYNGEE.

The table lists this clone with a few counts. This rearrangement joins TRBV24-1 to TRBJ1-4; 11 positions agree with TRBD1. Germline trimming cut 7 bases from V and 6 bases from J; bases unmatched to any gene: 0. The CDR3 runs 13 residues. In germline, CDR1 is KGHDR, CDR2 SFDVKD. The CDR3 nucleotides are TGTGCCACCAGGGGACAGGGGGATGAAAAACTGTTTTTT. It yields the protein CATRGQGDEKLFF.